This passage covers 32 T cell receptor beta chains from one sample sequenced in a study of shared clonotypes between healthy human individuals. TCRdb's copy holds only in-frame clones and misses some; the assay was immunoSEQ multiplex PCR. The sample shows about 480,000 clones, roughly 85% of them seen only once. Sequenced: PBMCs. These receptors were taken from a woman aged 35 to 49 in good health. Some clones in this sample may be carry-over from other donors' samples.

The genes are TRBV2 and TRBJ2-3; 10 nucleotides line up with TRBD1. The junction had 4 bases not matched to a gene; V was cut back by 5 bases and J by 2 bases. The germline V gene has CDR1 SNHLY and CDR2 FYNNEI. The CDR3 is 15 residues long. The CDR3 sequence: CASSMDRGATDTQYF. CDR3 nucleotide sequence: TGTGCCAGCAGTATGGACAGGGGGGCCACAGATACGCAGTATTTT. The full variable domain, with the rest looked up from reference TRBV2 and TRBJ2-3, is EPEVTQTPSHQVTQMGQEVILRCVPISNHLYFYWYRQILGQKVEFLVSFYNNEISEKSEIFDDQFSVERPDGSNFTLKIRSTKLEDSAMYFCASSMDRGATDTQYFGPGTRLTVL.

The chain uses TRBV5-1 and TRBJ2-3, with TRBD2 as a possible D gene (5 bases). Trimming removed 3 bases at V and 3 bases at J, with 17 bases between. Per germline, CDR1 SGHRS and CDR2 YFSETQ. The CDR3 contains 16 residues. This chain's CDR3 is CASSWGLGLLTDTQYF. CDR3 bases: TGCGCCAGCAGCTGGGGTTTAGGACTCCTAACAGATACGCAGTATTTT.

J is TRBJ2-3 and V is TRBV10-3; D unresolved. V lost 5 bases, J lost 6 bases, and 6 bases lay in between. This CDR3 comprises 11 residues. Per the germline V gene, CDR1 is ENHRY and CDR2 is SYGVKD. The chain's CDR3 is CAISSSDTQYF. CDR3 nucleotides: TGTGCCATCAGTTCTTCGGATACGCAGTATTTT.

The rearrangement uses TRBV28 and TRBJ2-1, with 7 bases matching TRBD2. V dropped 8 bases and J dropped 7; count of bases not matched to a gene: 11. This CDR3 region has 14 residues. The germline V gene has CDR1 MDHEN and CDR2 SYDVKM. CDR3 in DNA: TGTGCCAGCCTACGGACCGGGACTAAGAATGAGCAGTTCTTC. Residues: CASLRTGTKNEQFF.

The CDR3 nucleotides read TGTGCCAGCAGTCCCGTCGGGGGCCTCCTCGAGCAGTACTTC. It translates to CASSPVGGLLEQYF. This chain connects TRBV28 to TRBJ2-7; D may match TRBD1 or TRBD2 (6 bases each). The CDR3 totals 14 residues. Germline-derived CDR1 and CDR2 are MDHEN and SYDVKM. V gave up 5 bases and J gave up 6 bases, with 17 bases separating them.

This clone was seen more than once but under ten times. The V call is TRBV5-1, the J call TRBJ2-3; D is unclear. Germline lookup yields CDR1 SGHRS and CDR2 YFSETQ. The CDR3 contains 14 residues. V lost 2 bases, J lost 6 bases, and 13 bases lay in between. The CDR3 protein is CASSFDSFGDTQYF. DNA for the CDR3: TGCGCCAGCAGCTTCGACTCGTTTGGGGATACGCAGTATTTT.

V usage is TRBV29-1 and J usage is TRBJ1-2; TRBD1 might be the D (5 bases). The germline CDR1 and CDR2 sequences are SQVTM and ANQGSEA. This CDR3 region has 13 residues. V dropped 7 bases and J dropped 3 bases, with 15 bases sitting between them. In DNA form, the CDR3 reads TGCAGCGGAGCCCAGGGCAGGGACTATGGCTACACCTTC. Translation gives CSGAQGRDYGYTF. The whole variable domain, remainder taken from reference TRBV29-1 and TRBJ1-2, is SAVISQKPSRDICQRGTSLTIQCQVDSQVTMMFWYRQQPGQSLTLIATANQGSEATYESGFVIDKFPISRPNLTFSTLTVSNMSPEDSSIYLCSGAQGRDYGYTFGSGTRLTVV.

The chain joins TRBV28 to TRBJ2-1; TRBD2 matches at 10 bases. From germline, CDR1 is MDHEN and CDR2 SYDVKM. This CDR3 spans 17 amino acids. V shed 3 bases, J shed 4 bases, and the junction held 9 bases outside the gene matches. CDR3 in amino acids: CASSFRETSGSYNEQFF. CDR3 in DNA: TGTGCCAGCAGTTTCCGCGAGACTAGCGGGTCGTACAATGAGCAGTTCTTC. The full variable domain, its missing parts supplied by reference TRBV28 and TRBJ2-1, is DVKVTQSSRYLVKRTGEKVFLECVQDMDHENMFWYRQDPGLGLRLIYFSYDVKMKEKGDIPEGYSVSREKKERFSLILESASTNQTSMYLCASSFRETSGSYNEQFFGPGTRLTVL.

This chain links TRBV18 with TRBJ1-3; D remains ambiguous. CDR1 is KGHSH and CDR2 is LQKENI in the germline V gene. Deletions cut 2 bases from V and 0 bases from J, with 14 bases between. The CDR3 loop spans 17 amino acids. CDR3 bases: TGTGCCAGCTCACCAGAAATAGGGTCTCGCTCTGGAAACACCATATATTTT. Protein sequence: CASSPEIGSRSGNTIYF.

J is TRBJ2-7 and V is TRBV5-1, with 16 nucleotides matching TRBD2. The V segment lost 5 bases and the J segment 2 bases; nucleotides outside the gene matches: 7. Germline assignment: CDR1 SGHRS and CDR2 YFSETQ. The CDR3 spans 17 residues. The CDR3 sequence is CASRGGLAGGPAYEQYF. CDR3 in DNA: TGCGCCAGCAGAGGGGGACTAGCGGGAGGGCCTGCCTACGAGCAGTACTTC.

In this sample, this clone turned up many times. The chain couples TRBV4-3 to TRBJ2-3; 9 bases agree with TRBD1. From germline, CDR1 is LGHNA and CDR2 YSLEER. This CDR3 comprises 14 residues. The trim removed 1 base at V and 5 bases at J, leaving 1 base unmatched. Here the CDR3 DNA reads TGCGCCAGCAGCCAAGGGACAGGGGTAGATACGCAGTATTTT. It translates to CASSQGTGVDTQYF.

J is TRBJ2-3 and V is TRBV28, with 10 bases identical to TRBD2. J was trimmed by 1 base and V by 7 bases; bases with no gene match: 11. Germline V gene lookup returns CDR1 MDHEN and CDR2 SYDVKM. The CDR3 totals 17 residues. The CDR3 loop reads CASTISGRAWGTDTQYF. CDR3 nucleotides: TGTGCCAGCACCATAAGCGGGAGGGCCTGGGGCACAGATACGCAGTATTTT.

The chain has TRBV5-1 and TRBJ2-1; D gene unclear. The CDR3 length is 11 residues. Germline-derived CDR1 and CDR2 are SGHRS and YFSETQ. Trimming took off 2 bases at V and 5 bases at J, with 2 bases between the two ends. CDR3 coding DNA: TGCGCCAGCAGCTTTAACAATGAGCAGTTCTTC. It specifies CASSFNNEQFF.

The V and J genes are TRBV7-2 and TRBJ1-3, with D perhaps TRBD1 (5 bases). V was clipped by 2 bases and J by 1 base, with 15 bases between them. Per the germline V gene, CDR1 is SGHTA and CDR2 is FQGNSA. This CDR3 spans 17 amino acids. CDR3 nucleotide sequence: TGTGCCAGCAGCTTACGTGCTGGGGACCCTTCTGGAAACACCATATATTTT. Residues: CASSLRAGDPSGNTIYF.

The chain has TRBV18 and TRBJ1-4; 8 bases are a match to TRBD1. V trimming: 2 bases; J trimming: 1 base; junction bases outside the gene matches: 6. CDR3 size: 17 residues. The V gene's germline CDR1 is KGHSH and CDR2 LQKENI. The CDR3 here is CASSPFPGGGTNEKLFF. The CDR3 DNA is TGTGCCAGCTCACCATTTCCAGGGGGCGGAACTAATGAAAAACTGTTTTTT.

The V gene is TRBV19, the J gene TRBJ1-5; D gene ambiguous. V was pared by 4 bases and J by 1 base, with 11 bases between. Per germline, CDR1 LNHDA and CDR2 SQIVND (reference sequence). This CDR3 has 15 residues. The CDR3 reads CASSTGLTSNQPQHF. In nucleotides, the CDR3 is TGTGCCAGTAGTACGGGCCTGACAAGCAATCAGCCCCAGCATTTT.

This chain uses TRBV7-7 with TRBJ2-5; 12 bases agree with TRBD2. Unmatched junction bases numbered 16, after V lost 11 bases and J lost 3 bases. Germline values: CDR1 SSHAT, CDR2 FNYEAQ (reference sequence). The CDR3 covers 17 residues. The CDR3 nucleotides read TGTGCCCCCTCTCCCCGGACTAGCGGGAAACAAGAAGAGACCCAGTACTTC. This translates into CAPSPRTSGKQEETQYF.

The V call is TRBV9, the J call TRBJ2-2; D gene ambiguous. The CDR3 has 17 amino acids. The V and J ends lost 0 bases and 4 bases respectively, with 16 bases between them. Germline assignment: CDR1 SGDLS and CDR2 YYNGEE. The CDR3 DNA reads TGTGCCAGCAGCGTAGGATGGGTGGAGTTGCGCACCGGGGAGCTGTTTTTT. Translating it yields CASSVGWVELRTGELFF.

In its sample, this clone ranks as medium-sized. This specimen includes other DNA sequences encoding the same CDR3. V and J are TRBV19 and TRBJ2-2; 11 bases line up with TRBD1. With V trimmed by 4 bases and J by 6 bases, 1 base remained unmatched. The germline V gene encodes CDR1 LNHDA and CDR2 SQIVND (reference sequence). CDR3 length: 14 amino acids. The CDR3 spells CASSTGQGAGELFF. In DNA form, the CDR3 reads TGTGCCAGTAGTACGGGACAGGGGGCCGGGGAGCTGTTTTTT.

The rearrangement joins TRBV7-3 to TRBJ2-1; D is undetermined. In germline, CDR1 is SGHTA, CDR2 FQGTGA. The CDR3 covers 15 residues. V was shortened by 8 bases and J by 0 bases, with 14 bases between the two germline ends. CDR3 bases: TGTGCCAGCGCCCCCACGTATAGCTCCTACAATGAGCAGTTCTTC. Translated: CASAPTYSSYNEQFF.

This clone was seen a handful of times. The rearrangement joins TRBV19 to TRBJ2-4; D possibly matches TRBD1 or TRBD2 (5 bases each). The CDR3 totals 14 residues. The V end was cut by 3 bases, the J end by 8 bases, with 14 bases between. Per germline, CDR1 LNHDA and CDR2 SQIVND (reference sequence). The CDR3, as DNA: TGTGCCAGTAGTATCCCGGCAGGGACGGACATTCAGTACTTC. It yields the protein CASSIPAGTDIQYF.

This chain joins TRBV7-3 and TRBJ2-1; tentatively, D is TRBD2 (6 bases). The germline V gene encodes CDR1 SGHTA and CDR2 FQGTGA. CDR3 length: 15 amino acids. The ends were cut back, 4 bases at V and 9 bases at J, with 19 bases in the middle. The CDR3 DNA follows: TGTGCCAGCAGCTCCCGACTAGAAGGTTCCGCTGAGCAGTTCTTC. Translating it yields CASSSRLEGSAEQFF. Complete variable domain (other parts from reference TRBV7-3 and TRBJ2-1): GAGVSQTPSNKVTEKGKYVELRCDPISGHTALYWYRQSLGQGPEFLIYFQGTGAADDSGLPNDRFFAVRPEGSVSTLKIQRTERGDSAVYLCASSSRLEGSAEQFFGPGTRLTVL.

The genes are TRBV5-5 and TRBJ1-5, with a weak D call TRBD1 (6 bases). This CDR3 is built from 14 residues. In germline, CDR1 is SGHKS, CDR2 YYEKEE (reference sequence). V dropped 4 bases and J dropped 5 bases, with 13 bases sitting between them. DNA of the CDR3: TGTGCCAGCAGCCCCGGGACACCTTATCAGCCCCAGCATTTT. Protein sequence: CASSPGTPYQPQHF.

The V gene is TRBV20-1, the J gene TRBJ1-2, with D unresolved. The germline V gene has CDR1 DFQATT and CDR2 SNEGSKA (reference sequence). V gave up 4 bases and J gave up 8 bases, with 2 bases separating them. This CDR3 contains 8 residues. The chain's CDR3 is CSAIGYTF. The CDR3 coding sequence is TGCAGTGCTATCGGCTACACCTTC.

The CDR3 DNA reads as TGTGCCAGCAGCGAAGGGGAGGAAGGTCAGCCCCAGCATTTT. It translates to CASSEGEEGQPQHF. V is TRBV6-4 and J is TRBJ1-5, with a weak D call TRBD1 (5 bases). The CDR3 is 14 residues long. CDR1 is MRHNA, CDR2 SNTAGT, per germline. Trimming cost V 6 bases and J 6 bases, with 15 bases left between them.

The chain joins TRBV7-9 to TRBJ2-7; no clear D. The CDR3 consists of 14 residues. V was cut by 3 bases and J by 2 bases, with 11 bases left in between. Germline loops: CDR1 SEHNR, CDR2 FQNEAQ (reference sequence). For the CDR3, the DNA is TGTGCCAGCAGCTTTTCGGGCAAAGCCTACGAGCAGTACTTC. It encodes CASSFSGKAYEQYF.

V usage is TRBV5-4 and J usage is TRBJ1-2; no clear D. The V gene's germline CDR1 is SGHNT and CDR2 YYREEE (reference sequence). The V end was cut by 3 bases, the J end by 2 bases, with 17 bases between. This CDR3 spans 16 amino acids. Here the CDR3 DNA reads TGTGCCAGCAGCTCGACCACAAGTTTAGAAAACTATGGCTACACCTTC. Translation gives CASSSTTSLENYGYTF.

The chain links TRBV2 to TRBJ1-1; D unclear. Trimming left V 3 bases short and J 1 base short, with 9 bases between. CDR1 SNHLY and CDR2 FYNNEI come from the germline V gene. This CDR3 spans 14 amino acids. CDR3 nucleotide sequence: TGTGCCAGCAGTGACGGGGAGGCGAACACTGAAGCTTTCTTT. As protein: CASSDGEANTEAFF.

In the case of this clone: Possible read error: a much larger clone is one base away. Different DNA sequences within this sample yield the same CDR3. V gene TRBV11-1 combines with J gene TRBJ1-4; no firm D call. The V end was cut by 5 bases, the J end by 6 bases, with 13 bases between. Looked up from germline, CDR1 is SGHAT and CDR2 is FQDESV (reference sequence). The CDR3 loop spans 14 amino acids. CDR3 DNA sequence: TGTGCCAGCAGCCGAACGGGGAGGGATGAAAAACTGTTTTTT. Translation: CASSRTGRDEKLFF. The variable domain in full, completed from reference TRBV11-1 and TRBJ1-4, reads EAEVAQSPRYKITEKSQAVAFWCDPISGHATLYWYRQILGQGPELLVQFQDESVVDDSQLPKDRFSAERLKGVDSTLKIQPAELGDSAMYLCASSRTGRDEKLFFGSGTQLSVL.

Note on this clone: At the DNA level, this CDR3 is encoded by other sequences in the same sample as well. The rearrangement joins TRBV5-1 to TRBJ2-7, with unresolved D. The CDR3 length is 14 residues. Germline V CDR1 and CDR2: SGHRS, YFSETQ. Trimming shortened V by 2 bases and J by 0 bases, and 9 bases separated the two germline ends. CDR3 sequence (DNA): TGCGCCAGCAGCTTCGGGCCCAGCTCCTACGAGCAGTACTTC. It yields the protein CASSFGPSSYEQYF. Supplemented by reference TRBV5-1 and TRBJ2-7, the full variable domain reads KAGVTQTPRYLIKTRGQQVTLSCSPISGHRSVSWYQQTPGQGLQFLFEYFSETQRNKGNFPGRFSGRQFSNSRSEMNVSTLELGDSALYLCASSFGPSSYEQYFGPGTRLTVT.

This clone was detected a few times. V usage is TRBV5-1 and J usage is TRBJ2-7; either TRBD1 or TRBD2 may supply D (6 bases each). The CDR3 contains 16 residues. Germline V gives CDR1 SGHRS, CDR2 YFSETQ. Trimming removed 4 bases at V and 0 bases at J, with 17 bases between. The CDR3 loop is CASSLGGGPSSYEQYF. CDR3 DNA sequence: TGCGCCAGCAGCCTAGGGGGAGGCCCGAGCTCCTACGAGCAGTACTTC. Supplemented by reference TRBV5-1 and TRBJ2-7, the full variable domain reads KAGVTQTPRYLIKTRGQQVTLSCSPISGHRSVSWYQQTPGQGLQFLFEYFSETQRNKGNFPGRFSGRQFSNSRSEMNVSTLELGDSALYLCASSLGGGPSSYEQYFGPGTRLTVT.

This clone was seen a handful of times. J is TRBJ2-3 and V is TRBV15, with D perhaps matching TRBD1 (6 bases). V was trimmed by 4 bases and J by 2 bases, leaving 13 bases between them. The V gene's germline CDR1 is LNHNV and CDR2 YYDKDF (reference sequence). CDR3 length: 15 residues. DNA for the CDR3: TGTGCCACCAGCATCGGCAGGGGTTCCACAGATACGCAGTATTTT. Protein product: CATSIGRGSTDTQYF.